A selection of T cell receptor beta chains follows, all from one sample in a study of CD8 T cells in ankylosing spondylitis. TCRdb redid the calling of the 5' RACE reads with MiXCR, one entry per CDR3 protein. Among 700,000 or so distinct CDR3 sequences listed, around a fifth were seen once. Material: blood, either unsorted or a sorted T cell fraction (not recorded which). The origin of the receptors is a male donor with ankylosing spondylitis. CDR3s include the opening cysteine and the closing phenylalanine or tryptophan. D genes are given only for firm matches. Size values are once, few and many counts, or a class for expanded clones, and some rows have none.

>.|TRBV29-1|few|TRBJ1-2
CSVEPWAEDGYTF
TGCAGCGTTGAGCCGTGGGCAGAAGATGGCTACACCTTC
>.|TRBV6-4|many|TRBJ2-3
CASSPVGGPTDTQYF
TGTGCCAGCAGCCCTGTGGGGGGCCCCACAGATACGCAGTATTTT
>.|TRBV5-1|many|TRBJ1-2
CASSLDPSGIYGYTF
TGCGCCAGCAGCTTGGACCCATCGGGCATCTATGGCTACACCTTC
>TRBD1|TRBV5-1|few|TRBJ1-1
CASSLGGLASANTEAFF
TGCGCCAGCAGCTTAGGGGGCTTGGCAAGCGCGAACACTGAAGCTTTCTTT
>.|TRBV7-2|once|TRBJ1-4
CASSPYTNEKLFF
TGTGCCAGCAGCCCGTACACTAATGAAAAACTGTTTTTT
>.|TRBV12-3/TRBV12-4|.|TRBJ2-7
CASSSPRTEKGKQYF
TGTGCCAGCAGTTCGCCTAGGACGGAAAAGGGGAAGCAGTACTTC
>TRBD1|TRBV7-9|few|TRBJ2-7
CASRIGQGEQYF
TGTGCCAGCAGGATCGGACAGGGCGAGCAGTACTTC
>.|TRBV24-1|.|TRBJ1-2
CATSDTGLTGYTF
TGTGCCACCAGTGATACAGGGTTGACTGGCTACACCTTC
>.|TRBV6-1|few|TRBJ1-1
CASSLIDSYTEAFF
TGTGCCAGCAGCCTTATTGACAGCTACACTGAAGCTTTCTTT
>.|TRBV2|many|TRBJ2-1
CASSELSSYNEQFF
TGTGCCAGCAGTGAACTTTCCTCCTACAATGAGCAGTTCTTC
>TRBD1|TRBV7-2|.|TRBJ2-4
CASSSPGQGAGGNIQYF
TGTGCCAGCAGCTCGCCCGGACAGGGGGCAGGGGGAAACATTCAGTACTTC
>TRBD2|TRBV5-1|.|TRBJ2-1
CASSLGSREGSNEQFF
TGCGCCAGCAGCTTGGGTAGCAGGGAGGGATCCAATGAGCAGTTCTTC
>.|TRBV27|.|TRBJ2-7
CASSSPSRVRGFYEQYF
TGTGCCAGCAGTTCCCCATCGCGAGTCCGGGGTTTTTACGAGCAGTACTTC
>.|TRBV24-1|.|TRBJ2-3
CATSVGRGQTDTQYF
TGTGCCACCAGTGTGGGGCGGGGCCAGACAGATACGCAGTATTTT
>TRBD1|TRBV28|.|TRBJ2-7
CASSLGTGWVTYEQYF
TGTGCCAGCAGTTTGGGGACAGGGTGGGTCACCTACGAGCAGTACTTC
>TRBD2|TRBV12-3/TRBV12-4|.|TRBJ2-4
CASGLAGPLNIQYF
TGTGCCAGCGGACTAGCGGGGCCCCTAAACATTCAGTACTTC
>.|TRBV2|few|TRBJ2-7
CASSVKSEQYF
TGTGCCAGCAGTGTAAAAAGCGAGCAGTACTTC
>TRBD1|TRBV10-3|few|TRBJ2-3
CAISGGQGTDTQYF
TGTGCCATCAGTGGGGGACAGGGCACAGATACGCAGTATTTT
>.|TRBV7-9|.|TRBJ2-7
CASSPLDSYEQYF
TGTGCCAGCAGCCCCCTGGACTCCTACGAGCAGTACTTC
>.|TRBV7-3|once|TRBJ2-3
CASSDYGGRSTDTQYF
TGTGCCAGCAGCGATTACGGGGGACGTAGCACAGATACGCAGTATTTT
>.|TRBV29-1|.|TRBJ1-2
CSVGYGGGKGGYTF
TGCAGCGTTGGGTATGGTGGAGGCAAGGGGGGCTACACCTTC
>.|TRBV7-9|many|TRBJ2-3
CASSRQLTDTQYF
TGTGCCAGCAGCCGACAGCTCACAGATACGCAGTATTTT
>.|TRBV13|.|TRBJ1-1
CASSLGGSGDTEAFF
TGTGCCAGCAGCTTAGGAGGGAGTGGTGATACTGAAGCTTTCTTT
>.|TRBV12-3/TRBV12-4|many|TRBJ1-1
CASSADWKGMNTEAFF
TGTGCCAGCAGTGCCGATTGGAAAGGGATGAACACTGAAGCTTTCTTT
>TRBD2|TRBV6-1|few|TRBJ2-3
CASSEQAGGGDTQYF
TGTGCCAGCAGTGAACAAGCTGGGGGGGGGGATACGCAGTATTTT
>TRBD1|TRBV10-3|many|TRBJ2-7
CAISEETGASYEQYF
TGTGCCATCAGTGAGGAGACAGGGGCCTCCTACGAGCAGTACTTC
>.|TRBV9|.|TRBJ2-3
CASSGQLGVWADRTDTQYF
TGTGCCAGCAGCGGGCAACTTGGCGTGTGGGCGGACCGCACAGATACGCAGTATTTT
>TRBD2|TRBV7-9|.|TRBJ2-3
CASSFVREVPDTQYF
TGTGCCAGCAGCTTTGTACGGGAGGTCCCAGATACGCAGTATTTT
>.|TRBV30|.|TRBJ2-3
CAWSVGQGADTQYF
TGTGCCTGGAGTGTAGGGCAGGGTGCGGATACGCAGTATTTT
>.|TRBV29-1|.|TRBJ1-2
CSGGPDTPGYTF
TGCAGCGGGGGACCGGACACCCCGGGCTACACCTTC
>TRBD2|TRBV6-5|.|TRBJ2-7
CASSYSGESPYEQYF
TGTGCCAGCAGTTATAGCGGGGAATCACCCTACGAGCAGTACTTC
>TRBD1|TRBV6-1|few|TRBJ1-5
CASRPGQPRGGNQPQHF
TGTGCCAGCAGGCCGGGACAGCCCAGGGGCGGCAATCAGCCCCAGCATTTT
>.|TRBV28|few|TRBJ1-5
CASSFGGVKHQPQHF
TGTGCCAGCAGTTTTGGGGGGGTCAAGCATCAGCCCCAGCATTTT
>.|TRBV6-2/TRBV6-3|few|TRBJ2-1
CASSPGLGGPSYNEQFF
TGTGCCAGCAGTCCGGGACTCGGAGGGCCCTCCTACAATGAGCAGTTCTTC
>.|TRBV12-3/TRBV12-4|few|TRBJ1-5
CASSFFRPGINQPQHF
TGTGCCAGCAGTTTCTTCCGCCCGGGGATCAATCAGCCCCAGCATTTT